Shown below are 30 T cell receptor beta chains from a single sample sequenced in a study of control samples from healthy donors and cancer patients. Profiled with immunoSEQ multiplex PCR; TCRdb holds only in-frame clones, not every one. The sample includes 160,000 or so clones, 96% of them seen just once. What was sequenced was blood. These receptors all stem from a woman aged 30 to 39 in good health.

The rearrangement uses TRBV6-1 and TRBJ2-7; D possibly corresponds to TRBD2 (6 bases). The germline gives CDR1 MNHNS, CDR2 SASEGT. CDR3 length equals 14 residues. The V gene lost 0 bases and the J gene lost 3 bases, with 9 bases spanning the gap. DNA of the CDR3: TGTGCCAGCAGTGAAGCCGGGGGTAACTACGAGCAGTACTTC. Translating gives CASSEAGGNYEQYF.

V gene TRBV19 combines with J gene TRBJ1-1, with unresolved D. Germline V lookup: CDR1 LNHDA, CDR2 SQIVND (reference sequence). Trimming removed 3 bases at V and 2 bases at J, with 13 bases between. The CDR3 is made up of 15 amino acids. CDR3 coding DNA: TGTGCCAGTAGTATTTGGGCCCAAGATAACACTGAAGCTTTCTTT. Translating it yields CASSIWAQDNTEAFF.

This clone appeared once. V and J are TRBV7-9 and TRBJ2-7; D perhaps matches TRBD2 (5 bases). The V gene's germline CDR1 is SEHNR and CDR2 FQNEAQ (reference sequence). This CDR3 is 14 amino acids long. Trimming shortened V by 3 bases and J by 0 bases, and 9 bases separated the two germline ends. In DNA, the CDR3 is TGTGCCAGCAGCTTTGAGCGGATCTCCTACGAGCAGTACTTC. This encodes CASSFERISYEQYF. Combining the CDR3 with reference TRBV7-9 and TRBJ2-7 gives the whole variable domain DTGVSQNPRHKITKRGQNVTFRCDPISEHNRLYWYRQTLGQGPEFLTYFQNEAQLEKSRLLSDRFSAERPKGSFSTLEIQRTEQGDSAMYLCASSFERISYEQYFGPGTRLTVT.

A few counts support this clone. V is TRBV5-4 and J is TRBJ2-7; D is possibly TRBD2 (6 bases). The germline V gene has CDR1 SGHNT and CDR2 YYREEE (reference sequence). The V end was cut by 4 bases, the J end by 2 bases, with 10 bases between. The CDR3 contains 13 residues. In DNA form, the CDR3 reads TGTGCCAGCAGCGCGGAGGGAACCTACGAGCAGTACTTC. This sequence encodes CASSAEGTYEQYF.

CDR3 coding DNA: TGTGCCAGTAGTGACAACGGACAGGGCTCTGGGGCCAACGTCCTGACTTTC. Amino acids: CASSDNGQGSGANVLTF. The V and J genes are TRBV19 and TRBJ2-6; 8 positions agree with TRBD1. The germline V gene encodes CDR1 LNHDA and CDR2 SQIVND (reference sequence). CDR3 length: 17 residues. V was clipped by 5 bases and J by 0 bases; unmatched bases: 6. Drawing the rest from reference TRBV19 and TRBJ2-6, the complete variable domain is DGGITQSPKYLFRKEGQNVTLSCEQNLNHDAMYWYRQDPGQGLRLIYYSQIVNDFQKGDIAEGYSVSREKKESFPLTVTSAQKNPTAFYLCASSDNGQGSGANVLTFGAGSRLTVL.

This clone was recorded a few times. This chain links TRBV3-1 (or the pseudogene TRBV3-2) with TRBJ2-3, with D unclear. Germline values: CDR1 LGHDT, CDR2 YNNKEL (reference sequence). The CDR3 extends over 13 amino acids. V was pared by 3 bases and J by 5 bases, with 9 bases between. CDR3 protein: CASSHSRLDTQYF. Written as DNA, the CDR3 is TGTGCCAGCAGCCATTCTAGGCTAGATACGCAGTATTTT.

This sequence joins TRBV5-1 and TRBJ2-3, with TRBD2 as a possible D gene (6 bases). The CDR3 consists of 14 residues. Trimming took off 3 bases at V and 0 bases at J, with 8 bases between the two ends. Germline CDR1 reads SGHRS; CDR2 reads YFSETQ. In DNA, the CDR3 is TGCGCCAGCAGCTCAGGGAGGAGCACAGATACGCAGTATTTT. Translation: CASSSGRSTDTQYF.

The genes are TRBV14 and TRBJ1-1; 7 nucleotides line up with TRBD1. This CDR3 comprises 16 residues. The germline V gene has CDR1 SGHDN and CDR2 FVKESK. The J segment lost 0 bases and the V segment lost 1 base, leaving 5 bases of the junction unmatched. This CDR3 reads CASSQGDRPMNTEAFF. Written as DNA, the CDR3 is TGTGCCAGCAGCCAAGGGGACAGACCTATGAACACTGAAGCTTTCTTT.

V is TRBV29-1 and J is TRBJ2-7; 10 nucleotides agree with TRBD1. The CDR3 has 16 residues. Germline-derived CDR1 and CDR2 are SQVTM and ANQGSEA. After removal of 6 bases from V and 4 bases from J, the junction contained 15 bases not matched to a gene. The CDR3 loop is CSVATMVGQGIYEQYF. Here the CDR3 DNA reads TGCAGCGTGGCGACTATGGTGGGACAGGGGATTTACGAGCAGTACTTC.

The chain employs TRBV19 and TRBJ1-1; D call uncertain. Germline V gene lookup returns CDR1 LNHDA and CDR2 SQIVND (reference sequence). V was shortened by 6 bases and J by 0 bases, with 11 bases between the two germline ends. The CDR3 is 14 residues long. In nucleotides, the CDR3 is TGTGCCAGTAGAAGGACCAATATGAACACTGAAGCTTTCTTT. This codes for CASRRTNMNTEAFF.

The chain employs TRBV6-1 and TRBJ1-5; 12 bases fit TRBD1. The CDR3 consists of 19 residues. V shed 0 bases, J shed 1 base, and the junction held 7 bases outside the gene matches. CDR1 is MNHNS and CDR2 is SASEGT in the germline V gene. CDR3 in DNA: TGTGCCAGCAGTGAAGCTGCGGGACAGGGGGCGCGAAGCAATCAGCCCCAGCATTTT. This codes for CASSEAAGQGARSNQPQHF.

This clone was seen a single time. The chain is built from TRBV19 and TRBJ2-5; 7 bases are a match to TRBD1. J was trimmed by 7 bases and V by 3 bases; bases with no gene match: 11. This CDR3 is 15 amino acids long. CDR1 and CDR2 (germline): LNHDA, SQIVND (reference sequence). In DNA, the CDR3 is TGTGCCAGTAGTATTTTAGGACCAGGGACAGTGACCCAGTACTTC. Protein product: CASSILGPGTVTQYF.

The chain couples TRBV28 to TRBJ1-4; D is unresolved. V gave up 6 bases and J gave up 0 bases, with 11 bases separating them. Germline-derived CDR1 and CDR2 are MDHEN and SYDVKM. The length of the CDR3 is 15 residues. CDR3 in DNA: TGTGCCAGCAGCCCGGGAGGTGCAACTAATGAAAAACTGTTTTTT. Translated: CASSPGGATNEKLFF.

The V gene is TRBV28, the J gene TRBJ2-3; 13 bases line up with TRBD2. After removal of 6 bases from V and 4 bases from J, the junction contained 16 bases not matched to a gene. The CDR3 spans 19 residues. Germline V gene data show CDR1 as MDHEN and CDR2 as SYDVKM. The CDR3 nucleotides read TGTGCCAGCAGCCCGACAGGGAGCGGACTAGCGGGAGTAGCAGATACGCAGTATTTT. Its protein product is CASSPTGSGLAGVADTQYF. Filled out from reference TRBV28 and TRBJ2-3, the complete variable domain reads DVKVTQSSRYLVKRTGEKVFLECVQDMDHENMFWYRQDPGLGLRLIYFSYDVKMKEKGDIPEGYSVSREKKERFSLILESASTNQTSMYLCASSPTGSGLAGVADTQYFGPGTRLTVL.

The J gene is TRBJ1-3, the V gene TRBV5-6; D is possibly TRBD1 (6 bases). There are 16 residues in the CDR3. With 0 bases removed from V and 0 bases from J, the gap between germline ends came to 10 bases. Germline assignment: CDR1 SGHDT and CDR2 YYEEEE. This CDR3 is CASSLDTGISGNTIYF. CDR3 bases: TGTGCCAGCAGCTTGGATACAGGGATCTCTGGAAACACCATATATTTT.

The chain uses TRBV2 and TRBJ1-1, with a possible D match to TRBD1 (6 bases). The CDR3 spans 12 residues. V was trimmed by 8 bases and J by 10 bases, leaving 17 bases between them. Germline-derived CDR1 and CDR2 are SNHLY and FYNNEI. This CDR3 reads CASSEQGVGAFF. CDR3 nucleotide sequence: TGTGCCAGCTCGGAACAGGGAGTGGGAGCTTTCTTT.

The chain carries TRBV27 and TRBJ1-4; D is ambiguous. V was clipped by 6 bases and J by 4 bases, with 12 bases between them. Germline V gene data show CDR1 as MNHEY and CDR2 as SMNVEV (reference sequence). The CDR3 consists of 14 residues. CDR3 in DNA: TGTGCCAGCAGCCCTGCGGTATATAATGAAAAACTGTTTTTT. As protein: CASSPAVYNEKLFF.

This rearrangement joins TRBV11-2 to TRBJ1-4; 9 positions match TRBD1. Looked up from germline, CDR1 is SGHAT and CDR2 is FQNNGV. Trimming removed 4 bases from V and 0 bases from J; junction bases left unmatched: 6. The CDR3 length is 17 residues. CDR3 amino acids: CASSSGQGTSTNEKLFF. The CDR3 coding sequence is TGTGCCAGCAGCTCAGGACAGGGGACGTCAACTAATGAAAAACTGTTTTTT. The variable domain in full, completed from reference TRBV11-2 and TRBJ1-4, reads EAGVAQSPRYKIIEKRQSVAFWCNPISGHATLYWYQQILGQGPKLLIQFQNNGVVDDSQLPKDRFSAERLKGVDSTLKIQPAKLEDSAVYLCASSSGQGTSTNEKLFFGSGTQLSVL.

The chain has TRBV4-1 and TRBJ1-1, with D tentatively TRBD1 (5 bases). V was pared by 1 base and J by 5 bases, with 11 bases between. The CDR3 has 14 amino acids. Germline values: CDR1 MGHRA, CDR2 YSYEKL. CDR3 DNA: TGCGCCAGCAGCCAAGCTTCAGGGCGAACTGAAGCTTTCTTT. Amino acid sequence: CASSQASGRTEAFF.

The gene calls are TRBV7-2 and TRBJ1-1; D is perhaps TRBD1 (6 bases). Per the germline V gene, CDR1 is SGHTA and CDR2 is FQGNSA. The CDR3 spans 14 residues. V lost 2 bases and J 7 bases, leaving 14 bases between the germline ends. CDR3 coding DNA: TGTGCCAGCAGCTTAAAAGGTCGACAGGTTGAAGCTTTCTTT. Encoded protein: CASSLKGRQVEAFF.

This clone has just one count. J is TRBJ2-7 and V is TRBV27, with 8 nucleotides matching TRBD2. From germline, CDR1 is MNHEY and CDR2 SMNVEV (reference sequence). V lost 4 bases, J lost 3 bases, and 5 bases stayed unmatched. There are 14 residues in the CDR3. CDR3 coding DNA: TGTGCCAGCAGTTGGCGGCTAGCGGGCTACGAGCAGTACTTC. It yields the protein CASSWRLAGYEQYF.

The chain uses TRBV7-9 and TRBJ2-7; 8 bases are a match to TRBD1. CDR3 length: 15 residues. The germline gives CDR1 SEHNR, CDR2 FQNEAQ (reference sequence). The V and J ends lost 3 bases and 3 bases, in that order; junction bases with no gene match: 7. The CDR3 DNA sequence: TGTGCCAGCAGCTTCCGGACAGGGTTTGGCTACGAGCAGTACTTC. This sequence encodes CASSFRTGFGYEQYF.

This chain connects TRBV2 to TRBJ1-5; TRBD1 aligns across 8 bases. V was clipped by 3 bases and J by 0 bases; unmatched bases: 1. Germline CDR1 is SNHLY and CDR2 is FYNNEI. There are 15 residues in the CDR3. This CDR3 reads CASSEGQVSNQPQHF. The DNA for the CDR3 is TGTGCCAGCAGTGAGGGACAGGTTAGCAATCAGCCCCAGCATTTT.

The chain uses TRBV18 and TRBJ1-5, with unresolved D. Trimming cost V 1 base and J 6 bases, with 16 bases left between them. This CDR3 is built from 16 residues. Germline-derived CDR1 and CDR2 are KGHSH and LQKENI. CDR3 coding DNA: TGTGCCAGCTCACCACTTAGCGCCGGAGCTGGTCAGCCCCAGCATTTT. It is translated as CASSPLSAGAGQPQHF.

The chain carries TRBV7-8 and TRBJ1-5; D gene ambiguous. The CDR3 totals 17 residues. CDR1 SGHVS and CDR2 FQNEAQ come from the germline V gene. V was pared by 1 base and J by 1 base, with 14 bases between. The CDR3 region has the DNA TGTGCCAGCAGCTTAGTAGGAGTGGGATGGAGCAATCAGCCCCAGCATTTT. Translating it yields CASSLVGVGWSNQPQHF.

DNA of the CDR3: TGTGCCAGCAGTTGGGACAGGAACACCGGGGAGCTGTTTTTT. Amino acid sequence: CASSWDRNTGELFF. The chain couples TRBV11-2 to TRBJ2-2; 7 bases line up with TRBD1. This CDR3 spans 14 amino acids. The germline CDR1 and CDR2 sequences are SGHAT and FQNNGV. Trimming removed 6 bases from V and 1 base from J; junction bases left unmatched: 2.

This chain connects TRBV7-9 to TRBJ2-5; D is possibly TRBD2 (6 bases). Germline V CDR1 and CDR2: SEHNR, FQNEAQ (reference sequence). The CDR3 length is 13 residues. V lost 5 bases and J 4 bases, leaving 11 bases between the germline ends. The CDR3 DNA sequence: TGTGCCAGCAGCCGGCGGAGGGGAGAGACCCAGTACTTC. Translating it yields CASSRRRGETQYF.

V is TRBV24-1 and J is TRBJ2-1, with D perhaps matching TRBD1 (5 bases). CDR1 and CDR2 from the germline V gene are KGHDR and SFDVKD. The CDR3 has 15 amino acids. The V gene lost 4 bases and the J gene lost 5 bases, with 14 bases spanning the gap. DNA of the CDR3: TGTGCCACCAGTGAGGCCCCAGGACATCACAATGAGCAGTTCTTC. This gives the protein CATSEAPGHHNEQFF.

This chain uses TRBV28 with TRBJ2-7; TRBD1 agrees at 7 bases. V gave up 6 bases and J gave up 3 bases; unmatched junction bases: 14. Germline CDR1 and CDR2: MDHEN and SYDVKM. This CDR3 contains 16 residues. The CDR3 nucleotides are TGTGCCAGCAGCACATATACGGGCCAGGGGGACTACGAGCAGTACTTC. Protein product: CASSTYTGQGDYEQYF.

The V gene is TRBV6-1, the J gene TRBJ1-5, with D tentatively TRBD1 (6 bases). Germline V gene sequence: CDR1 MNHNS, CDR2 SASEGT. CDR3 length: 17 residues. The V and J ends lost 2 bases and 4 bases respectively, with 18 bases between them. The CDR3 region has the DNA TGTGCCAGCAGTGAATTGATAAGGGGGGCTAGGAATCAGCCCCAGCATTTT. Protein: CASSELIRGARNQPQHF.